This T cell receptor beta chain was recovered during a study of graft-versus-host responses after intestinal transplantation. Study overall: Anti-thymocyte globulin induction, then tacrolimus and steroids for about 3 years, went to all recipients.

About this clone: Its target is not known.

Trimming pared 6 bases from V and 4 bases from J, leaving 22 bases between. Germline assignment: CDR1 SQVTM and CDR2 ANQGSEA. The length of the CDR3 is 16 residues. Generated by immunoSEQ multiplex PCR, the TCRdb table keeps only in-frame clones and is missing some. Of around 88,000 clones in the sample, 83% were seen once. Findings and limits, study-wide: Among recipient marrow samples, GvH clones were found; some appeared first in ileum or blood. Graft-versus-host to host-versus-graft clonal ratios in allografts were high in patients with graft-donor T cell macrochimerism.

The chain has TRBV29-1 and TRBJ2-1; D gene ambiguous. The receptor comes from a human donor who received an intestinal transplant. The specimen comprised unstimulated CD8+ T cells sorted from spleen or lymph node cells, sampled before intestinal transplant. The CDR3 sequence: CSVTILEDGVYNEQFF. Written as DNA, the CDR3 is TGCAGCGTCACAATCCTCGAGGACGGAGTTTACAATGAGCAGTTCTTC.